The clone carrying this T cell receptor beta chain was found a few times. The antigen is not known. The data were taken from a study of T cell repertoires in cytomegalovirus infection. Study-level results: The cumulative frequency of public TCR beta families distinguished individuals who carried CMV together with the relevant HLA. In two of eight donors, the top clonotype was HLA-C-restricted CMV-specific.

MiXCR was run by TCRdb on the reads, yielding one entry per CDR3 protein. The data contain approximately 700,000 distinct CDR3 sequences, approximately 34% of them seen just once; the ten biggest clones take up about 2.8%. The CDR3 runs to 18 residues. CDR1 and CDR2 (germline): LGHNA, YNFKEQ. The trim removed 4 bases at V and 8 bases at J, leaving 15 bases unmatched. The chain recombines TRBV4-2 with TRBJ1-4; 11 bases map to TRBD1. This clonotype was obtained from a human donor in good health (CMV status not recorded). Some clones in this sample may be carry-over from other donors' samples. The sequenced sample consisted of PBMCs. The CDR3 DNA reads as TGTGCCAGCAGCCTCTTCCACGGACAGGGGGCTTCGGAAGAAAAACTGTTTTTT. Translated: CASSLFHGQGASEEKLFF.